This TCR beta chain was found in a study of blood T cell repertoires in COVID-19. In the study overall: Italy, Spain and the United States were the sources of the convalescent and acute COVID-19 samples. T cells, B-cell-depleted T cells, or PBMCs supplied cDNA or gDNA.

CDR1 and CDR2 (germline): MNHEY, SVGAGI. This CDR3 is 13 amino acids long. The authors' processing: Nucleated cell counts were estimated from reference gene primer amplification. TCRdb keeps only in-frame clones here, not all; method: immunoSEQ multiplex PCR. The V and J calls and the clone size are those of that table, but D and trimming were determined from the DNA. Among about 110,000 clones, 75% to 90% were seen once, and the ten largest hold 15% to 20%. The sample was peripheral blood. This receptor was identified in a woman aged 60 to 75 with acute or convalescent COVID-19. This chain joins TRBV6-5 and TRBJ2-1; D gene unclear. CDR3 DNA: TGTGGGATTAGCTGGGTATCAAACAATGAGCAGTTCTTC. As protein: CGISWVSNNEQFF.